Below, 18 T cell receptor beta chains from the same sample are listed, as sequenced in a study of blood T cell repertoires in COVID-19. TCRdb keeps only in-frame clones here, not all; method: immunoSEQ multiplex PCR. The table lists 35,000 to 45,000 clones, roughly 90% of them singletons. Sequencing input: peripheral blood. The source is a human donor in a cohort sampled during active COVID-19.

V gene TRBV7-3 combines with J gene TRBJ2-5; no clear D gene. The CDR3 spans 13 residues. Between the trimmed V and J ends, which lost 2 bases and 2 bases, there was a span of 6 bases. Germline assignment: CDR1 SGHTA and CDR2 FQGTGA. The CDR3 loop reads CASSLGPQETQYF. The CDR3 DNA sequence: TGTGCCAGCAGCTTAGGCCCACAAGAGACCCAGTACTTC.

DNA for the CDR3: TGTGCCAGCAGTGAACCCTCAGGGGCAGAGATGAACACTGAAGCTTTCTTT. This gives the protein CASSEPSGAEMNTEAFF. The genes are TRBV25-1 and TRBJ1-1; possible D gene TRBD1, 6 bases. Germline CDR1 reads MGHDK; CDR2 reads SYGVNS. This CDR3 contains 17 residues. V was pared by 2 bases and J by 0 bases, with 16 bases between.

V is TRBV6-1 and J is TRBJ2-7; D is uncertain. Germline CDR1 MNHNS, CDR2 SASEGT. The V end was cut by 1 base, the J end by 3 bases, with 7 bases between. The CDR3 sequence is 13 residues long. In DNA, the CDR3 is TGTGCCAGCAGTGAAGGACAAAACTACGAGCAGTACTTC. This sequence encodes CASSEGQNYEQYF.

The chain is built from TRBV4-2 and TRBJ2-3, with D unclear. CDR3 size: 15 residues. V shed 1 base and J shed 0 bases, with 8 bases lying between them. The germline V gene encodes CDR1 LGHNA and CDR2 YNFKEQ. The CDR3 nucleotides are TGTGCCAGCAGCCAAGCAGACTCTAGCACAGATACGCAGTATTTT. It is translated as CASSQADSSTDTQYF.

This chain uses TRBV5-4 with TRBJ2-1, with TRBD2 matching 14 bases. V shed 1 base, J shed 6 bases, and the junction held 3 bases outside the gene matches. Germline-derived CDR1 and CDR2 are SGHNT and YYREEE (reference sequence). The CDR3 has 16 amino acids. CDR3 loop: CASSLRLAGGGNEQFF. The CDR3 nucleotides are TGTGCCAGCAGCTTGCGACTAGCGGGGGGGGGCAATGAGCAGTTCTTC.

V and J are TRBV5-1 and TRBJ2-6; TRBD1 matches 8 bases. CDR3 length: 19 residues. The trim removed 3 bases at V and 4 bases at J, leaving 15 bases unmatched. Germline V gene sequence: CDR1 SGHRS, CDR2 YFSETQ. The CDR3 spells CASSYGQGTVPTGANVLTF. The CDR3 nucleotides read TGCGCCAGCAGCTACGGACAGGGAACGGTCCCAACGGGGGCCAACGTCCTGACTTTC.

The chain joins TRBV19 to TRBJ1-1; D remains ambiguous. Looked up from germline, CDR1 is LNHDA and CDR2 is SQIVND (reference sequence). The CDR3 spans 14 residues. V gave up 5 bases and J gave up 7 bases, with 17 bases separating them. The CDR3 loop is CASSVSGWESEAFF. CDR3 sequence (DNA): TGTGCCAGTAGTGTTTCCGGCTGGGAGAGTGAAGCTTTCTTT.

CDR3 coding DNA: TGTGCCAGCAGCAAAGGTGGGACAGAGCAGTTCTTC. Its translation: CASSKGGTEQFF. V and J are TRBV21-1 and TRBJ2-1; TRBD1 is taken as the D call from the table, unchecked against the DNA. TRBV21-1 is listed as a pseudogene. The CDR3 is 12 amino acids.

The chain has TRBV6-1 and TRBJ2-7; D not certain. The CDR3 has 14 residues. The germline gives CDR1 MNHNS, CDR2 SASEGT. Trimming removed 1 base from V and 7 bases from J, with 14 bases in between. The CDR3 DNA sequence: TGTGCCAGCAGTGAAGTGGTGGTGACTGCAGAGCAGTACTTC. Encoded protein: CASSEVVVTAEQYF.

This clone was counted a single time. The chain couples TRBV27 to TRBJ2-5, with 15 bases identical to TRBD2. The CDR3 sequence is 14 residues long. V lost 6 bases, J lost 8 bases, and 4 bases stayed unmatched. Germline CDR1 is MNHEY and CDR2 is SMNVEV (reference sequence). The CDR3 loop reads CASRGTSGGLTQYF. The CDR3 DNA reads TGTGCCAGCAGGGGGACTAGCGGGGGGTTAACCCAGTACTTC.

This clone occurred once. The chain combines TRBV3-1 (or the pseudogene TRBV3-2) with TRBJ1-5; D call uncertain. V was clipped by 0 bases and J by 3 bases, with 12 bases between them. This CDR3 has 16 residues. CDR1 is LGHDT and CDR2 is YNNKEL in the germline V gene (reference sequence). Written as DNA, the CDR3 is TGTGCCAGCAGCCAAGATTCACGGGGAAACAATCAGCCCCAGCATTTT. Residues: CASSQDSRGNNQPQHF.

This clone was seen once. V usage is TRBV4-1 and J usage is TRBJ2-1; 7 bases are shared with TRBD2. The length of the CDR3 is 13 residues. With V trimmed by 6 bases and J by 4 bases, 3 bases remained unmatched. CDR1 MGHRA and CDR2 YSYEKL come from the germline V gene. The CDR3 DNA reads TGCGCCAGCAGTGGGGGGGTGTACAATGAGCAGTTCTTC. Its protein is CASSGGVYNEQFF.

CDR3 bases: TGTGCCAGCAGCCGTCAAATTCTTAGCTCCTACAATGAGCAGTTCTTC. Its translation: CASSRQILSSYNEQFF. This chain joins TRBV14 and TRBJ2-1, with D unclear. V was cut by 4 bases and J by 0 bases, with 13 bases left in between. The CDR3 spans 16 residues. Germline V gives CDR1 SGHDN, CDR2 FVKESK.

This clone appeared once. The CDR3 reads CASSGRTSGGDREQFF. CDR3 DNA sequence: TGTGCCAGCAGCGGCCGGACTAGCGGGGGTGATCGGGAGCAGTTCTTC. The rearrangement uses TRBV5-4 and TRBJ2-1; 13 nucleotides match TRBD2. Germline V lookup: CDR1 SGHNT, CDR2 YYREEE (reference sequence). The CDR3 extends over 16 amino acids. Trimming removed 4 bases from V and 10 bases from J; junction bases left unmatched: 11.

The chain couples TRBV7-2 to TRBJ1-2; 7 bases are shared with TRBD1. This CDR3 contains 15 residues. CDR1 is SGHTA and CDR2 is FQGNSA in the germline V gene. V was clipped by 5 bases and J by 8 bases; unmatched bases: 14. CDR3 in amino acids: CASSPGQLRKRGYTF. The CDR3, as DNA: TGTGCCAGCAGCCCGGGACAGCTGAGGAAAAGAGGCTACACCTTC.

This chain uses TRBV11-3 with TRBJ2-7; TRBD1 is a possible D gene (5 bases). This CDR3 is built from 12 residues. Germline V gives CDR1 SGHNT, CDR2 YENEEA. Trimming pared 6 bases from V and 3 bases from J, leaving 9 bases between. The CDR3 sequence is CASSWGGYEQYF. The CDR3 DNA reads as TGTGCCAGCAGTTGGGGCGGCTACGAGCAGTACTTC.

The genes are TRBV7-8 and TRBJ2-5, with 9 bases that match TRBD1. Losses at the gene ends were 4 bases for V and 2 bases for J; bases not matched to a gene: 11. Germline CDR1 SGHVS, CDR2 FQNEAQ. The CDR3 consists of 17 residues. The CDR3 protein is CASSYRAAGTGQETQYF. CDR3 DNA: TGTGCCAGCAGCTATCGAGCAGCCGGGACAGGGCAAGAGACCCAGTACTTC.

This chain uses TRBV7-6 with TRBJ2-6, with D possibly being TRBD2 (7 bases). V was shortened by 2 bases and J by 0 bases, with 14 bases between the two germline ends. Germline CDR1 is SGHVS and CDR2 is FNYEAQ. There are 18 residues in the CDR3. The CDR3 region is CASSLSSGGASGANVLTF. The CDR3 DNA sequence: TGTGCCAGCAGCTTATCTAGTGGGGGGGCCTCTGGGGCCAACGTCCTGACTTTC. Supplemented by reference TRBV7-6 and TRBJ2-6, the full variable domain reads GAGVSQSPRYKVTKRGQDVALRCDPISGHVSLYWYRQALGQGPEFLTYFNYEAQQDKSGLPNDRFSAERPEGSISTLTIQRTEQRDSAMYRCASSLSSGGASGANVLTFGAGSRLTVL.